The 7 T cell receptor beta chains below were found in one sample sequenced in a study of T cells in women clearing cervical HPV infection. TCRdb's copy holds only in-frame clones and misses some; the assay was immunoSEQ multiplex PCR. In all, the sample yields 14,000 or so clones. Sequenced: blood buffy coat. All receptors derive from a woman aged 18 to 69 with a cervical HPV16 infection that either progressed to CIN3+ or cleared (not recorded which).

The sequenced part of the CDR3 DNA is TGCAGTGCTAGAGAAACAGAAACCAAAGAGACC. Its protein product is CSARETETKET. The whole CDR3 sequence is CSARETETKETQYF. The chain couples TRBV20-1 to TRBJ2-5; D ambiguous. The CDR3 end is not reached by the read, which stops 3 residues before it; the germline J gene fills it in. The V end was cut by 0 bases, the J end by 3 bases, with 11 bases between. The germline CDR1 and CDR2 sequences are DFQATT and SNEGSKA (reference sequence). The CDR3 has 14 residues.

By frequency, this clone registers medium-sized (0.01 to 0.1%). The read stops 3 residues short of the end of the CDR3; the missing end is completed from the germline J gene. This chain links TRBV2 with TRBJ1-6; D not certain. V lost 1 base, J lost 10 bases, and 14 bases lay in between. The germline V gene has CDR1 SNHLY and CDR2 FYNNEI. This CDR3 comprises 15 residues. CDR3 DNA (partial): TGTGCCAGCAGTGAAGAGGGCAGTAGAAGGTCACCC. Amino acid sequence: CASSEEGSRRSP. The full CDR3 protein reads CASSEEGSRRSPLHF. The full variable domain, rest sourced from reference TRBV2 and TRBJ1-6, is EPEVTQTPSHQVTQMGQEVILRCVPISNHLYFYWYRQILGQKVEFLVSFYNNEISEKSEIFDDQFSVERPDGSNFTLKIRSTKLEDSAMYFCASSEEGSRRSPLHFGNGTRLTVT.

The part of the CDR3 DNA that was read is TGTGCCAGCAGCTTAAAGGGGGGGACTAGCGGGGACAAAAACATC. This translates into CASSLKGGTSGDKNI. The full CDR3 is CASSLKGGTSGDKNIYTF. The chain links TRBV7-3 to TRBJ1-2; D may be TRBD1 (6 bases). The read ends 3 residues shy of where the CDR3 ends; the end is completed using the germline J gene. The CDR3 length is 18 residues. Germline lookup yields CDR1 SGHTA and CDR2 FQGTGA.

On this clone: With the read ending 3 residues before the CDR3 end, the germline J gene is used to fill in that end. This chain uses TRBV20-1 with TRBJ1-4; D gene ambiguous. The V gene lost 3 bases and the J gene lost 8 bases, with 13 bases spanning the gap. The CDR3 contains 13 residues. Germline V gives CDR1 DFQATT, CDR2 SNEGSKA (reference sequence). This CDR3 is CSASRRSQEKLFF. The sequenced CDR3 bases are TGCAGTGCTAGCAGGAGGTCACAAGAAAAA.

A note on this clone: The missing CDR3 end, 3 residues past where the read stops, is filled in from the germline J gene. The chain employs TRBV19 and TRBJ1-4; weak D call: TRBD1 (5 bases). CDR1 and CDR2 (germline): LNHDA, SQIVND (reference sequence). This CDR3 spans 13 amino acids. CDR3 DNA (partial): TGTGCCAGTAGTGTACCTGGGGCCAACGTA. Its translation: CASSVPGANV. The whole CDR3 protein reads CASSVPGANVLFF.

Concerning this clone itself: With the read ending 3 residues before the CDR3 end, the germline J gene is used to fill in that end. J is TRBJ1-1 and V is TRBV7-3, with D unresolved. The CDR3 runs 17 residues. Germline loops: CDR1 SGHTA, CDR2 FQGTGA. The ends were cut back, 2 bases at V and 0 bases at J, with 16 bases in the middle. CDR3 residues: CASSLFRGEGVNTEAFF. The CDR3 DNA, read in part, is TGTGCCAGCAGCTTATTCCGGGGAGAAGGTGTGAACACTGAA.

Points on this clone: The read stops 3 residues short of the end of the CDR3; the missing end is completed from the germline J gene. The rearrangement links TRBV7-9 to TRBJ1-4; D ambiguous. The V and J ends lost 6 bases and 4 bases respectively, with 15 bases between them. The V gene's germline CDR1 is SEHNR and CDR2 FQNEAQ (reference sequence). CDR3 length equals 15 residues. CDR3 bases read: TGTGCCAGCAGTTTACCAGAAGACAATAATGAAAAA. Its translation: CASSLPEDNNEK. The complete CDR3 sequence is CASSLPEDNNEKLFF.